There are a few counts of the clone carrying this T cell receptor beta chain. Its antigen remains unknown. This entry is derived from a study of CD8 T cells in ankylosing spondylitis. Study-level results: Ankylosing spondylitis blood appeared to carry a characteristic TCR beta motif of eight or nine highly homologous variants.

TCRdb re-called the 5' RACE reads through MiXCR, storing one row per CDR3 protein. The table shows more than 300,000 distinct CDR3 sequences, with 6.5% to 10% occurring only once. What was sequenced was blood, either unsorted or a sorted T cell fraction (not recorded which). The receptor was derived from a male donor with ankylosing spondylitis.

CDR3 nucleotide sequence: TGCGCCAGCACCATAGCGGGAGTCGAAGAGCAGTACTTC. Its translation is CASTIAGVEEQYF. The chain is built from TRBV5-1 and TRBJ2-7; 9 bases line up with TRBD2. CDR3 size: 13 residues. Germline CDR1 is SGHRS and CDR2 is YFSETQ. V lost 6 bases to trimming and J lost 7 bases; unmatched junction nucleotides: 8.